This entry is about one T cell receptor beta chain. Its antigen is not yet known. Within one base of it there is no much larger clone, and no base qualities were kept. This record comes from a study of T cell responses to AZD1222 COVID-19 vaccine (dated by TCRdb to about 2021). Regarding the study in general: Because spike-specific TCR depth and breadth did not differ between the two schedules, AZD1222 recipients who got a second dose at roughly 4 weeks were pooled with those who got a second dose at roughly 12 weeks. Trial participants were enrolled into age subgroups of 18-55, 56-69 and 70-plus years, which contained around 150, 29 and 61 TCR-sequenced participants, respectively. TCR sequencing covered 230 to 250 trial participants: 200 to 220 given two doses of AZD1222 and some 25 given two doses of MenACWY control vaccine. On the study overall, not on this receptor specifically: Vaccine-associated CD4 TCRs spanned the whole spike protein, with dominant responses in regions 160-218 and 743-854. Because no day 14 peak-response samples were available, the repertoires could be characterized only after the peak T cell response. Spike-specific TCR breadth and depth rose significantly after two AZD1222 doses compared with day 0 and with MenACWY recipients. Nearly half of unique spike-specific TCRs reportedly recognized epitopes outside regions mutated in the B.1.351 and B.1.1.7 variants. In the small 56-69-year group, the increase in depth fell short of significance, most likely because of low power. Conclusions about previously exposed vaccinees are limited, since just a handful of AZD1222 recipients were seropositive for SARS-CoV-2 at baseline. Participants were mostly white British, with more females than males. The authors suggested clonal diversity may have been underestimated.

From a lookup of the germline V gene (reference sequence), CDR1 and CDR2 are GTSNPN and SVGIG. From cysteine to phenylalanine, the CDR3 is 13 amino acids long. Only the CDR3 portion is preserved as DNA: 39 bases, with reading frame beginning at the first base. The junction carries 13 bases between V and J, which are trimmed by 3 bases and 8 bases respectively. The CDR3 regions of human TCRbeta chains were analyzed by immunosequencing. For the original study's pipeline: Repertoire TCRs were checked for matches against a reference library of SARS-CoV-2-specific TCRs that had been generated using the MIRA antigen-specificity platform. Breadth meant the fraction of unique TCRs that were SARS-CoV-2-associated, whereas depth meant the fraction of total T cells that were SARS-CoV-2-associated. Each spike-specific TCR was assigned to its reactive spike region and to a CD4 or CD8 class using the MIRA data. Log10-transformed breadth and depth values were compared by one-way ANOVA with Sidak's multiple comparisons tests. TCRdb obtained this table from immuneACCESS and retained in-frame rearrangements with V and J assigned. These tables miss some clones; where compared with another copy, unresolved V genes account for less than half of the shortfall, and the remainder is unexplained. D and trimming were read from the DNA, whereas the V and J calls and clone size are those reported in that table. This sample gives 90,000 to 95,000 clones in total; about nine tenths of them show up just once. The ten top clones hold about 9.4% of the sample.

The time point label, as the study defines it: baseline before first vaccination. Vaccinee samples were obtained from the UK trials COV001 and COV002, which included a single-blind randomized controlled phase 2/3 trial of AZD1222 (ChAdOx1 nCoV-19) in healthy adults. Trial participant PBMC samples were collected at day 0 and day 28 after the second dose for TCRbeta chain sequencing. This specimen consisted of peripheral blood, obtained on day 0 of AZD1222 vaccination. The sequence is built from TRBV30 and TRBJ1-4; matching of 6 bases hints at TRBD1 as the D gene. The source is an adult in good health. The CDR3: CAWRAGADEKLFF. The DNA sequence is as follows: TGTGCCTGGAGAGCGGGGGCTGACGAAAAACTGTTTTTT.